The source of this T cell receptor (beta chain) is a study of cytomegalovirus exposure and HLA in healthy donors. It was with 60 Vbeta and 13 Jbeta primers that the PCR ran. The data were produced by immunoSEQ multiplex PCR, yet TCRdb's version contains in-frame clones alone and is incomplete. This listing includes more than 45,000 clones. From germline, CDR1 is LGHNA and CDR2 YNFKEQ. Germline trimming cut 5 bases from V and 6 bases from J; bases unmatched to any gene: 4. This CDR3 spans 13 amino acids. General study results and limits: As was reported, the classifier diagnosed cytomegalovirus status with high specificity and sensitivity. TCR beta V- and J-gene trimming was later associated with a missense DCLRE1C variant. Later analysis suggested links between common viral pathogens and several top significant clusters.

As to this clone: The antigen remains unidentified.

This chain connects TRBV4-2 to TRBJ2-4; TRBD2 agrees at 7 bases. Sequenced material: PBMCs. The clonotype comes from a middle-aged woman in good health and CMV-seronegative. The CDR3 spells CASSSASGNIQYF. In nucleotides, the CDR3 is TGTGCCAGCAGCTCCGCTAGCGGAAACATTCAGTACTTC.